A selection of T cell receptor beta chains follows, all from one sample in a study of blood T cell repertoires in COVID-19. The protocol was immunoSEQ multiplex PCR, while the TCRdb copy is restricted to in-frame clones and leaves out a portion. The sample lists some 150,000 clones; roughly 86% were seen once. Sequenced sample: peripheral blood. The receptors were gathered from a woman aged 45 to 65 with acute or convalescent COVID-19. Both conserved end residues are part of each CDR3. A D gene is named only where the DNA matches it firmly. Clone size, where shown, is once, few, many, or a class for clones that have expanded.

d_gene	j_gene	len	v_gene	abundance	CDR3nt	CDR3aa
.	TRBJ1-2	13	TRBV12-3/TRBV12-4	.	TGTGCCAGCAGGCCCGAACAGGGAGATGGCTACACCTTC	CASRPEQGDGYTF
TRBD1	TRBJ1-6	16	TRBV27	.	TGTGCCAGTCAAGAGACAGGGAGGCCCTATAATTCACCCCTCCACTTT	CASQETGRPYNSPLHF
.	TRBJ2-5	11	TRBV20-1	.	TGCGGAGGACGGGGTCAAGAGACCCAGTACTTC	CGGRGQETQYF
.	TRBJ1-2	15	TRBV27	.	TGTGCCAGCAGTTTAGACGGGAGGTTTAACTATGGCTACACCTTC	CASSLDGRFNYGYTF
.	TRBJ2-1	16	TRBV19	.	TGTGCCAGTAGTATAGATCCGCAGGGGCCCTACAATGAGCAGTTCTTC	CASSIDPQGPYNEQFF
TRBD2	TRBJ2-5	16	TRBV12-5	.	TGTGCTAGTGGTCCCGGGACTAGCGGACTCCAAGAGACCCAGTACTTC	CASGPGTSGLQETQYF
TRBD1	TRBJ1-2	14	TRBV4-2	.	TGTGCCAGCAGCCAAGATAACAGGGGGAGCGGCTACACCTTC	CASSQDNRGSGYTF
TRBD2	TRBJ2-1	16	TRBV9	.	TGTGCCAGCAGCGTAGATTGGGCTAGCGGGAGTAATGAGCAGTTCTTC	CASSVDWASGSNEQFF
.	TRBJ2-3	13	TRBV9	.	TGTGCCAGCAGCGCGTTCAGTCCAGATACGCAGTATTTT	CASSAFSPDTQYF
.	TRBJ1-1	14	TRBV7-2	.	TGTGCCAGCAGCTTGACATGGGAGGGCACTGAAGCTTTCTTT	CASSLTWEGTEAFF
TRBD2	TRBJ2-7	15	TRBV9	once	TGTGCCAGCAGCGTAGGTAGCGGGGGAGGCTACGAGCAGTACTTC	CASSVGSGGGYEQYF
.	TRBJ1-1	12	TRBV29-1	.	TGCAGCGTTGAGGAAGGGGGAACTGAAGCTTTCTTT	CSVEEGGTEAFF
TRBD2	TRBJ2-1	19	TRBV7-9	few	TGTGCCAGCAGTGACACCCCACCTGCCCGGGGGGAATCCTACAATGAGCAGTTCTTC	CASSDTPPARGESYNEQFF